A single sample gave rise to the 30 T cell receptor beta chains below, sequenced in a study of T cell responses to AZD1222 COVID-19 vaccine (dated by TCRdb to the early 2020s). Per the publication, the time point label means: about 28 days (+/-7) after the second vaccine dose. The library was generated by the immunoSEQ multiplex PCR assay. TCRdb holds this immuneACCESS table with in-frame rearrangements only. Some clones are missing; in checked studies, unresolved V genes explain under half, and the rest has no known cause. The sample table shows 45,000 to 65,000 clones, and 87% are seen once. 2% to 3% of the sample is in the top ten clones. The starting material was peripheral blood, obtained 28 days after the second AZD1222 dose. These receptors were obtained from an adult who received the AZD1222 COVID-19 vaccine.

V gene TRBV10-2 combines with J gene TRBJ2-7; D ambiguous. The CDR3 sequence is 12 residues long. V gave up 4 bases and J gave up 0 bases, with 4 bases separating them. Germline loops: CDR1 WSHSY, CDR2 SAAADI. CDR3 sequence reads: CASSGSSYEQYF. CDR3 DNA: TGCGCCAGCAGTGGGAGCTCCTACGAGCAGTACTTC.

The V and J genes are TRBV3-1 (or the pseudogene TRBV3-2) and TRBJ2-3, with D tentatively TRBD2 (5 bases). Germline loops: CDR1 LGHDT, CDR2 YNNKEL (reference sequence). CDR3 length: 13 amino acids. The ends were cut back, 5 bases at V and 3 bases at J, with 9 bases in the middle. The CDR3 sequence: CASSYPGTDTQYF. In nucleotides, the CDR3 is TGTGCCAGCAGCTACCCGGGGACAGATACGCAGTATTTT.

The chain is built from TRBV19 and TRBJ1-2; 8 positions match TRBD1. Trimming took 5 bases from V and 7 from J; bases not matched to a gene: 12. From germline, CDR1 is LNHDA and CDR2 SQIVND (reference sequence). The CDR3 runs to 15 residues. The CDR3 DNA is TGTGCCAGTAGTCCCAGGACAGGGAAACTATCTGGCTACACCTTC. Translating gives CASSPRTGKLSGYTF.

The rearrangement links TRBV5-4 to TRBJ2-5, with 7 bases aligning to TRBD2. From germline, CDR1 is SGHNT and CDR2 YYREEE (reference sequence). The length of the CDR3 is 15 residues. The V and J ends lost 0 bases and 1 base, in that order; junction bases with no gene match: 3. The CDR3, as DNA: TGTGCCAGCAGCTTGGCGGGAGGAATCCAAGAGACCCAGTACTTC. The encoded protein is CASSLAGGIQETQYF.

V and J are TRBV30 and TRBJ2-5; D is unresolved. The CDR3 length is 11 residues. V lost 0 bases to trimming and J lost 5 bases, with 4 bases between them. Germline CDR1 GTSNPN, CDR2 SVGIG (reference sequence). The CDR3 DNA is TGTGCCTGGAGTGTTTCTGAGACCCAGTACTTC. Its protein product is CAWSVSETQYF. The full variable domain, completed using reference TRBV30 and TRBJ2-5, is SQTIHQWPATLVQPVGSPLSLECTVEGTSNPNLYWYRQAAGRGLQLLFYSVGIGQISSEVPQNLSASRPQDRQFILSSKKLLLSDSGFYLCAWSVSETQYFGPGTRLLVL.

V is TRBV28 and J is TRBJ2-7; D remains ambiguous. The ends were cut back, 2 bases at V and 1 base at J, with 18 bases in the middle. The CDR3 spans 17 residues. Germline V gene data show CDR1 as MDHEN and CDR2 as SYDVKM. CDR3 nucleotides: TGTGCCAGCAGTTTACCCCTTTGGGCGGCAACTTCCTACGAGCAGTACTTC. Translating it yields CASSLPLWAATSYEQYF.

J is TRBJ2-6 and V is TRBV4-1; D is uncertain. Trimming removed 1 base at V and 1 base at J, with 8 bases between. The CDR3 runs to 16 residues. Germline lookup yields CDR1 MGHRA and CDR2 YSYEKL. The CDR3 nucleotides read TGCGCCAGCAGCCAAGTCCTAGGGTCTGGGGCCAACGTCCTGACTTTC. Translation gives CASSQVLGSGANVLTF.

The V call is TRBV28, the J call TRBJ2-6; 8 nucleotides agree with TRBD1. This CDR3 spans 16 amino acids. Looked up from germline, CDR1 is MDHEN and CDR2 is SYDVKM. After removal of 4 bases from V and 1 base from J, the junction contained 3 bases not matched to a gene. The CDR3 here is CASSSQGASGANVLTF. The CDR3 nucleotides are TGTGCCAGCAGTTCCCAGGGGGCGTCTGGGGCCAACGTCCTGACTTTC.

Notes on this clone: Other DNA sequences in the sample encode the same CDR3. The V call is TRBV11-3, the J call TRBJ2-1, with D hard to call. This CDR3 is 12 amino acids long. With 1 base removed from V and 10 bases from J, the gap between germline ends came to 8 bases. Germline assignment: CDR1 SGHNT and CDR2 YENEEA. The CDR3 DNA follows: TGTGCCAGCAGCTTAGGTGGAGCGGAGCAGTTCTTC. It specifies CASSLGGAEQFF.

J is TRBJ1-6 and V is TRBV28; D not resolved. The V and J ends lost 5 bases and 5 bases respectively, with 13 bases between them. The CDR3 sequence is 15 residues long. Per germline, CDR1 MDHEN and CDR2 SYDVKM. For the CDR3, the DNA is TGTGCCAGCAGTCCCCCCTGGGGTGATAATTCACCCCTCCACTTT. This encodes CASSPPWGDNSPLHF.

The chain combines TRBV2 with TRBJ2-7; D is perhaps TRBD2 (5 bases). V lost 10 bases to trimming and J lost 7 bases, with 14 bases between them. Germline loops: CDR1 SNHLY, CDR2 FYNNEI. This CDR3 contains 11 residues. CDR3 nucleotides: TGTGCCACCCAGAAGAGGGTGGAGCAGTACTTC. Translation: CATQKRVEQYF. The full variable domain, with the rest looked up from reference TRBV2 and TRBJ2-7, is EPEVTQTPSHQVTQMGQEVILRCVPISNHLYFYWYRQILGQKVEFLVSFYNNEISEKSEIFDDQFSVERPDGSNFTLKIRSTKLEDSAMYFCATQKRVEQYFGPGTRLTVT.

The chain employs TRBV11-2 and TRBJ1-3, with D uncertain. Germline-derived CDR1 and CDR2 are SGHAT and FQNNGV. Trimming stripped 5 bases from V and 2 bases from J, with 10 bases between. The CDR3 has 14 amino acids. CDR3 region: CASSRLTAGNTIYF. DNA for the CDR3: TGTGCCAGCAGCCGTTTAACGGCTGGAAACACCATATATTTT.

The chain combines TRBV7-3 with TRBJ2-3; D may be TRBD2 (6 bases). This CDR3 has 15 amino acids. Trimming cost V 0 bases and J 1 base, with 8 bases left between them. From germline, CDR1 is SGHTA and CDR2 FQGTGA. The CDR3 here is CASSLTSGRTDTQYF. CDR3 coding DNA: TGTGCCAGCAGCTTAACTAGCGGACGCACAGATACGCAGTATTTT.

The J gene is TRBJ2-5, the V gene TRBV19, with 10 positions matching TRBD2. The CDR3 covers 18 residues. CDR1 is LNHDA, CDR2 SQIVND, per germline (reference sequence). V shed 6 bases and J 1 base; nucleotides not matched to a gene: 14. This chain's CDR3 is CASSPNGRLAGAQETQYF. The CDR3 DNA sequence: TGTGCCAGTAGCCCGAATGGGCGACTAGCGGGCGCCCAAGAGACCCAGTACTTC.

The rearrangement uses TRBV28 and TRBJ2-5; TRBD2 aligns across 11 bases. The CDR3 is made up of 20 amino acids. The ends lost 1 base at V and 3 bases at J; junction bases unmatched: 16. Germline loops: CDR1 MDHEN, CDR2 SYDVKM. The CDR3 DNA follows: TGTGCCAGCAGTTTATCAGCCCCCCGGTTCGCACTAGCGGGGGAAGAGACCCAGTACTTC. Its translation: CASSLSAPRFALAGEETQYF. The full variable domain, completed using reference TRBV28 and TRBJ2-5, is DVKVTQSSRYLVKRTGEKVFLECVQDMDHENMFWYRQDPGLGLRLIYFSYDVKMKEKGDIPEGYSVSREKKERFSLILESASTNQTSMYLCASSLSAPRFALAGEETQYFGPGTRLLVL.

The chain is built from TRBV30 and TRBJ2-7, with 7 bases identical to TRBD1. Germline V gene lookup returns CDR1 GTSNPN and CDR2 SVGIG (reference sequence). The CDR3 is 15 residues long. Trimming took 0 bases from V and 0 from J; bases not matched to a gene: 5. The CDR3 sequence is CAWSVGGFYSYEQYF. The DNA for the CDR3 is TGTGCCTGGAGTGTAGGGGGCTTTTACTCCTACGAGCAGTACTTC.

The chain joins TRBV5-1 to TRBJ1-2; 7 bases fit TRBD1. The CDR3 length is 14 residues. Trimming took 3 bases from V and 1 from J; bases not matched to a gene: 3. Germline values: CDR1 SGHRS, CDR2 YFSETQ. The CDR3 sequence: CASSSGQINYGYTF. The DNA of the CDR3 is TGCGCCAGCAGCTCGGGACAGATTAACTATGGCTACACCTTC.

The chain employs TRBV9 and TRBJ2-7; TRBD2 is a possible D gene (6 bases). Deletions cut 4 bases from V and 2 bases from J, with 16 bases between. Per germline, CDR1 SGDLS and CDR2 YYNGEE. This CDR3 region has 15 residues. CDR3 region: CASSPASALTYEQYF. The DNA for the CDR3 is TGTGCCAGCAGCCCAGCTAGCGCGTTAACCTACGAGCAGTACTTC.

This chain links TRBV7-2 with TRBJ2-1; D call uncertain. The CDR3 sequence is 13 residues long. The V and J ends lost 3 bases and 7 bases respectively, with 10 bases between them. In germline, CDR1 is SGHTA, CDR2 FQGNSA. The CDR3 protein is CASSFGVWNEQFF. The CDR3 nucleotides are TGTGCCAGCAGCTTTGGAGTTTGGAATGAGCAGTTCTTC.

The genes are TRBV19 and TRBJ2-7; D uncertain. Germline V lookup: CDR1 LNHDA, CDR2 SQIVND (reference sequence). The length of the CDR3 is 13 residues. V was trimmed by 0 bases and J by 6 bases, leaving 9 bases between them. CDR3 sequence: CASSIDGTTEQYF. CDR3 DNA sequence: TGTGCCAGTAGTATAGACGGAACCACCGAGCAGTACTTC. The variable domain in full, completed from reference TRBV19 and TRBJ2-7, reads DGGITQSPKYLFRKEGQNVTLSCEQNLNHDAMYWYRQDPGQGLRLIYYSQIVNDFQKGDIAEGYSVSREKKESFPLTVTSAQKNPTAFYLCASSIDGTTEQYFGPGTRLTVT.

The V call is TRBV5-1, the J call TRBJ2-2; a possible D gene is TRBD1 (6 bases). Trimming removed 0 bases from V and 3 bases from J, with 9 bases in between. CDR1 and CDR2 from the germline V gene are SGHRS and YFSETQ. The CDR3 is 15 residues long. CDR3 DNA sequence: TGCGCCAGCAGCTTGGACCCAGGGGACACCGGGGAGCTGTTTTTT. Protein: CASSLDPGDTGELFF.

The V and J genes are TRBV7-9 and TRBJ2-7; 13 bases map to TRBD2. Trimming removed 4 bases from V and 3 bases from J; junction bases left unmatched: 12. This CDR3 region has 18 residues. The germline V gene has CDR1 SEHNR and CDR2 FQNEAQ (reference sequence). The CDR3 loop is CASSSRGLAGELVYEQYF. The CDR3 nucleotides are TGTGCCAGCAGCTCGCGCGGACTAGCGGGAGAGCTTGTCTACGAGCAGTACTTC.

The chain couples TRBV5-1 to TRBJ1-4; tentatively, D is TRBD1 (5 bases). CDR1 is SGHRS and CDR2 is YFSETQ in the germline V gene. This CDR3 spans 14 amino acids. Trimming pared 0 bases from V and 8 bases from J, leaving 11 bases between. The CDR3 is CASSLAAGKEKLFF. The CDR3, as DNA: TGCGCCAGCAGCTTGGCGGCAGGGAAGGAAAAACTGTTTTTT.

As DNA, the CDR3 is TGTGCCAGCAGCCAAGGCGCAGGGTTGGGGGAGCAGTACTTC. Translating gives CASSQGAGLGEQYF. The chain is built from TRBV14 and TRBJ2-7, with D possibly TRBD1 on 5 matching bases. There are 14 residues in the CDR3. Trimming stripped 1 base from V and 7 bases from J, with 14 bases between. Germline V gives CDR1 SGHDN, CDR2 FVKESK.

The chain combines TRBV9 with TRBJ1-1; D unclear. The CDR3 spans 15 residues. Trimming took off 4 bases at V and 2 bases at J, with 15 bases between the two ends. Looked up from germline, CDR1 is SGDLS and CDR2 is YYNGEE. The CDR3 region has the DNA TGTGCCAGCAGCCCCCCCCGGGGAGTTAACACTGAAGCTTTCTTT. Amino acids: CASSPPRGVNTEAFF.

This chain connects TRBV7-9 to TRBJ2-3, with D perhaps TRBD2 (5 bases). The length of the CDR3 is 12 residues. Trimming stripped 5 bases from V and 10 bases from J, with 13 bases between. The V gene's germline CDR1 is SEHNR and CDR2 FQNEAQ (reference sequence). CDR3 region: CASSPSGWAQYF. Here the CDR3 DNA reads TGTGCCAGCAGCCCCTCGGGGTGGGCGCAGTATTTT.

V and J are TRBV7-3 and TRBJ2-7, with a possible D match to TRBD1 (6 bases). The germline V gene has CDR1 SGHTA and CDR2 FQGTGA. Trimming pared 2 bases from V and 6 bases from J, leaving 17 bases between. The CDR3 is made up of 15 amino acids. CDR3 sequence (DNA): TGTGCCAGCAGCTTAGGTGGGGGCCAATCACTCGAGCAGTACTTC. This codes for CASSLGGGQSLEQYF.

This sequence joins TRBV7-8 and TRBJ2-5; tentatively, D is TRBD1 (6 bases). Germline V CDR1 and CDR2: SGHVS, FQNEAQ. V lost 4 bases to trimming and J lost 3 bases, with 12 bases between them. The length of the CDR3 is 14 residues. The CDR3 DNA reads as TGTGCCAGCAGCTCCGGGACACTCAAAGAGACCCAGTACTTC. Translating gives CASSSGTLKETQYF.

The sample holds one count of this clone. The chain employs TRBV24-1 and TRBJ2-2; TRBD2 agrees at 8 bases. The CDR3 is made up of 18 amino acids. The junction had 13 bases not matched to a gene; V was cut back by 5 bases and J by 3 bases. Germline V gene data show CDR1 as KGHDR and CDR2 as SFDVKD. DNA for the CDR3: TGTGCCACCAGTGGGTTTCAGGCGGGAGGTCGGGACACCGGGGAGCTGTTTTTT. The encoded protein is CATSGFQAGGRDTGELFF.

The CDR3 DNA is TGTGCCACCGGAGCCATTCACGAGCAGTACTTC. Translating gives CATGAIHEQYF. This chain connects TRBV28 to TRBJ2-7; D is uncertain. This CDR3 is built from 11 residues. Trimming removed 10 bases from V and 5 bases from J, with 12 bases in between. CDR1 and CDR2 (germline): MDHEN, SYDVKM. The full variable domain, its missing parts supplied by reference TRBV28 and TRBJ2-7, is DVKVTQSSRYLVKRTGEKVFLECVQDMDHENMFWYRQDPGLGLRLIYFSYDVKMKEKGDIPEGYSVSREKKERFSLILESASTNQTSMYLCATGAIHEQYFGPGTRLTVT.